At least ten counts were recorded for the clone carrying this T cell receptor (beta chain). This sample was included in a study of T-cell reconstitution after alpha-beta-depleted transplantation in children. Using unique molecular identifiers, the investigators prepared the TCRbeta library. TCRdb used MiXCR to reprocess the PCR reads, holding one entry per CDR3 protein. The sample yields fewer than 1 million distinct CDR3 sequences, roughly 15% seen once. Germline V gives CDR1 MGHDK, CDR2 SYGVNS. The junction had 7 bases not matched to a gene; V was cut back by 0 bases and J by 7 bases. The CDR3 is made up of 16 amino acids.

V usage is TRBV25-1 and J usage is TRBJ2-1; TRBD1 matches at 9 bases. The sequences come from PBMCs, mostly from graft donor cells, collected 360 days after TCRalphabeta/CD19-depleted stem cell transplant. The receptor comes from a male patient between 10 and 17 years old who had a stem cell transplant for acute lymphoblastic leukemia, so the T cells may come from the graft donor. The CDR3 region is CASSEYRQGDGNEQFF. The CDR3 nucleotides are TGTGCCAGCAGTGAATATCGACAGGGGGACGGTAATGAGCAGTTCTTC.